This is a list of T cell receptor beta chains from one sample in a study of CD8 T cells in ankylosing spondylitis. Each CDR3 protein is one row after TCRdb ran MiXCR on the 5' RACE reads. Among some 240,000 distinct CDR3 sequences listed, 7.5% to 9% were seen once. Material for sequencing was blood, either unsorted or a sorted T cell fraction (not recorded which). The receptors originated from a male donor with ankylosing spondylitis or in good health (not recorded which). CDR3s include the opening cysteine and the closing phenylalanine or tryptophan. D genes are given only for firm matches. Not all rows give a size; the values are once, few, many and, for expanded clones, a class.

v_call: TRBV7-9
d_call: TRBD1
j_call: TRBJ1-4
clone_size: .
cdr3_aa: CASSLDPGQGTEKLFF
cdr3_nt: TGTGCCAGCAGCTTGGATCCGGGACAGGGAACCGAAAAACTGTTTTTT

v_call: TRBV20-1
d_call: .
j_call: TRBJ1-4
clone_size: many
cdr3_aa: CSATSSFALNEKLFF
cdr3_nt: TGCAGTGCTACCTCCTCTTTTGCCCTTAATGAAAAACTGTTTTTT

v_call: TRBV12-3/TRBV12-4
d_call: .
j_call: TRBJ1-5
clone_size: many
cdr3_aa: CASSPRQTNQPQHF
cdr3_nt: TGTGCCAGCAGTCCTCGACAGACCAATCAGCCCCAGCATTTT

v_call: TRBV10-3
d_call: .
j_call: TRBJ1-1
clone_size: few
cdr3_aa: CAISGETWGTEAFF
cdr3_nt: TGTGCCATCAGTGGAGAAACCTGGGGAACTGAAGCTTTCTTT

v_call: TRBV7-9
d_call: TRBD1
j_call: TRBJ1-4
clone_size: many
cdr3_aa: CASSFGTDEKLFF
cdr3_nt: TGTGCCAGCAGCTTCGGGACAGATGAAAAACTGTTTTTT

v_call: TRBV12-3/TRBV12-4
d_call: .
j_call: TRBJ2-1
clone_size: many
cdr3_aa: CASSRDSANEQFF
cdr3_nt: TGTGCCAGCAGTCGGGACTCGGCCAATGAGCAGTTCTTC

v_call: TRBV27
d_call: .
j_call: TRBJ2-4
clone_size: many
cdr3_aa: CASSLSQVGIAKNIQYF
cdr3_nt: TGTGCCAGCAGTTTATCGCAGGTGGGAATAGCCAAAAACATTCAGTACTTC

v_call: TRBV5-1
d_call: .
j_call: TRBJ1-2
clone_size: many
cdr3_aa: CASSLDQANYGYTF
cdr3_nt: TGCGCCAGCAGCTTGGACCAGGCGAACTATGGCTACACCTTC

v_call: TRBV12-3/TRBV12-4
d_call: .
j_call: TRBJ1-2
clone_size: .
cdr3_aa: CASSPPGGGLDGYTF
cdr3_nt: TGTGCCAGCAGCCCCCCCGGCGGGGGTTTGGATGGCTACACCTTC

v_call: TRBV20-1
d_call: .
j_call: TRBJ1-1
clone_size: many
cdr3_aa: CSARSGPTNTEAFF
cdr3_nt: TGCAGTGCTAGGTCGGGACCCACCAACACTGAAGCTTTCTTT

v_call: TRBV5-6
d_call: TRBD1
j_call: TRBJ2-4
clone_size: many
cdr3_aa: CASTQDRGQSNIQYF
cdr3_nt: TGTGCCAGCACCCAAGACAGGGGGCAATCCAACATTCAGTACTTC

v_call: TRBV20-1
d_call: .
j_call: TRBJ1-6
clone_size: many
cdr3_aa: CSARRGRSTLHF
cdr3_nt: TGCAGTGCTAGACGAGGACGCTCCACCCTCCACTTT

v_call: TRBV11-2
d_call: TRBD2
j_call: TRBJ2-3
clone_size: many
cdr3_aa: CASRRGGFTDTQYF
cdr3_nt: TGTGCCAGCAGGCGCGGGGGGTTCACAGATACGCAGTATTTT

v_call: TRBV27
d_call: TRBD1
j_call: TRBJ1-5
clone_size: many
cdr3_aa: CASSSTGGGNQPQHF
cdr3_nt: TGTGCCAGCAGTTCGACAGGGGGGGGCAATCAGCCCCAGCATTTT

v_call: TRBV10-3
d_call: .
j_call: TRBJ1-6
clone_size: .
cdr3_aa: CAISEGDSPLHF
cdr3_nt: TGTGCCATCAGTGAGGGTGATTCACCCCTCCACTTT

v_call: TRBV7-2
d_call: .
j_call: TRBJ2-1
clone_size: many
cdr3_aa: CASSFRVSNEQFF
cdr3_nt: TGTGCCAGCAGCTTCCGGGTGTCGAATGAGCAGTTCTTC

v_call: TRBV4-2
d_call: .
j_call: TRBJ1-5
clone_size: many
cdr3_aa: CASSQDSKGGQPQHF
cdr3_nt: TGTGCCAGCAGCCAAGATAGTAAGGGGGGTCAGCCCCAGCATTTT

v_call: TRBV5-1
d_call: TRBD2
j_call: TRBJ2-7
clone_size: .
cdr3_aa: CASSLEPSGGGISYEQYF
cdr3_nt: TGCGCCAGCAGCTTGGAACCTAGCGGGGGGGGCATCTCCTACGAGCAGTACTTC

v_call: TRBV27
d_call: .
j_call: TRBJ1-2
clone_size: .
cdr3_aa: CASSRNQGSYGDTF
cdr3_nt: TGTGCCAGCAGTAGAAATCAGGGATCCTATGGCGACACCTTC

v_call: TRBV25-1
d_call: TRBD1
j_call: TRBJ2-5
clone_size: .
cdr3_aa: CASSDSTGEETQYF
cdr3_nt: TGTGCCAGCAGTGATTCGACAGGGGAAGAGACCCAGTACTTC